The TCR beta chain under discussion was sequenced for a study of cytomegalovirus exposure and HLA in healthy donors. Findings of the study overall: Later analysis associated a missense DCLRE1C variant with TCR beta V- and J-gene trimming. Likely technical artifact: a cluster of highly shared sequence variants. Cytomegalovirus-associated status was assigned to about 180 TCR beta chains. Follow-up analysis seemed to connect common viral pathogens with several of the most significant clusters identified.

The CDR3 is made up of 12 amino acids. Deletions cut 3 bases from V and 8 bases from J, with 10 bases between. Germline values: CDR1 MDHEN, CDR2 SYDVKM. As concerns this clone: Its antigen is currently unknown.

Use of 60 Vbeta and 13 Jbeta primers characterized the PCR. The data were produced by immunoSEQ multiplex PCR, yet TCRdb's version contains in-frame clones alone and is incomplete. The sample contains over 120,000 clones, 60% to 75% of which appear only once. The V gene is TRBV28, the J gene TRBJ1-2; D call uncertain. This TCR derives from a man younger than 40 in good health and CMV-seronegative. Sequenced material: PBMCs. The CDR3: CASSLSLRGYTF. CDR3 in DNA: TGTGCCAGCAGTTTGTCCTTGAGGGGCTACACCTTC.